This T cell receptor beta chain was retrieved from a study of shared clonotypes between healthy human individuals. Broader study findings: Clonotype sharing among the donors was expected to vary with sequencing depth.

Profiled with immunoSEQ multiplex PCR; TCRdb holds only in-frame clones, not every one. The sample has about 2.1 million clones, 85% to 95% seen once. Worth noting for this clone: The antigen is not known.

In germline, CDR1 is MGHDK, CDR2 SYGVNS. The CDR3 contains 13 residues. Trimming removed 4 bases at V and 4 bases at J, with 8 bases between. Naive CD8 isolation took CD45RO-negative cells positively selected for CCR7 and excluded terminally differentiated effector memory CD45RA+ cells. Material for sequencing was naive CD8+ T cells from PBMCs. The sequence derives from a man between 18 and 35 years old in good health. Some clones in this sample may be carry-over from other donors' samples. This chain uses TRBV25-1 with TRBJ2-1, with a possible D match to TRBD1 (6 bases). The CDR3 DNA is TGTGCCAGCAGTGCCGGGACATACAATGAGCAGTTCTTC. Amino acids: CASSAGTYNEQFF.